This record covers a single T cell receptor (beta chain). Participants spanned ages roughly 18 to 90 years and resided in 20 to 25 US areas. The sample comes from a study of blood T cell repertoires in COVID-19. Methods used by the authors: Counts of nucleated cells, estimated from reference gene primer amplification, were obtained. The assay was immunoSEQ multiplex PCR, and TCRdb's table has in-frame clones only and misses some. V and J calls and clone size are those listed in that table; D and trimming were worked out from the DNA. The table has about 270,000 clones, approximately 88% seen once; the top ten hold more than 1%. Germline assignment: CDR1 SGDLS and CDR2 YYNGEE. The CDR3 is made up of 15 amino acids. The V gene lost 0 bases and the J gene lost 2 bases, with 10 bases spanning the gap.

Sequencing was carried out using PBMCs or T cells enriched from blood (not recorded which). This chain connects TRBV9 to TRBJ2-3; D is uncertain. This TCR was recovered from a woman aged 40 to 50 with acute COVID-19. CDR3: CASSVGLPFTDTQYF. The CDR3 region has the DNA TGTGCCAGCAGCGTAGGGCTCCCATTCACAGATACGCAGTATTTT.